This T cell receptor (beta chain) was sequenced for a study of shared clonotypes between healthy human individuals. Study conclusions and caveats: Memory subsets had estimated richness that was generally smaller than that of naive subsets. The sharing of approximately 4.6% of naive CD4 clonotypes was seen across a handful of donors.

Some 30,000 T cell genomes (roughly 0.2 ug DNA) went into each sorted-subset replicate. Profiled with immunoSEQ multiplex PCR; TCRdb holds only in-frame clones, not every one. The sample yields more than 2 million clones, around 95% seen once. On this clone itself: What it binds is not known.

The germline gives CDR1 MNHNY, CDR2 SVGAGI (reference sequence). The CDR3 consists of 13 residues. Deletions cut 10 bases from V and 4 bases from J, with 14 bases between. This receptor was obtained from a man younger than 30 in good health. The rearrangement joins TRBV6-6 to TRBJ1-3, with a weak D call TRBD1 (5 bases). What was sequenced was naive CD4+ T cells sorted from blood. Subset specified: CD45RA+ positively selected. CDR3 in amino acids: CATGGGPGNTIYF. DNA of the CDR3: TGTGCCACCGGTGGGGGTCCGGGAAACACCATATATTTT.